This is a list of T cell receptor beta chains from one sample in a study of type 1 and type 2 diabetes patients. TCRdb used MiXCR to reprocess the multiplex PCR reads, holding one entry per CDR3 protein. The sample carries 250,000 to 300,000 distinct CDR3 sequences, roughly 50% recorded once. Sequencing was done on a sample of peripheral blood mononuclear cells (PBMCs). All receptors derive from a man between 18 and 29 years old with type 2 diabetes. Each CDR3 is given with its conserved first and last residue. A D gene is named only where the DNA matches it firmly. The size field is filled for only some rows; it gives once, few, many or a size class.

NA,TRBV5-4,TRBJ1-1,NA,15,CASSLTGTMNTEAFF,TGTGCCAGCAGTCTAACAGGAACTATGAACACTGAAGCTTTTTTT
many,TRBV10-1,TRBJ1-1,NA,13,CASSEDRNTEAFF,TGCGCCAGCAGTGAGGACAGAAACACTGAAGCTTTCTTT
few,TRBV7-3,TRBJ2-2,TRBD2,14,CASSLTGGTSELFF,TGTGCCAGCAGCTTAACGGGGGGGACTAGCGAGCTGTTTTTT
NA,TRBV9,TRBJ1-1,NA,15,CASSVASGMNTEAFF,TGTGCCAGCAGCGTAGCGAGTGGGATGAACACTGAAGCTTTCTTT
NA,TRBV20-1,TRBJ2-7,TRBD2,12,CSARLAGDEQYF,TGCAGTGCGAGGCTAGCGGGAGACGAGCAGTACTTC
NA,TRBV20-1,TRBJ2-7,TRBD2,13,CSARTSGRYEQYF,TGCAGTGCTCGGACTAGCGGGAGATACGAGCAGTACTTC
NA,TRBV19,TRBJ2-5,NA,13,CASRSRGQETQYF,TGTGCCAGTAGATCCCGGGGGCAAGAGACCCAGTACTTC
NA,TRBV2,TRBJ1-2,TRBD1,16,CASSFYLTGGDHGYTF,TGTGCCAGCAGCTTCTACCTCACAGGGGGAGATCATGGCTACACCTTC
NA,TRBV12-3/TRBV12-4,TRBJ2-5,NA,13,CASNDQGLETQYF,TGTGCCAGCAATGATCAGGGGCTAGAGACCCAGTACTTC
few,TRBV30,TRBJ2-7,TRBD1,14,CACHPGQGSHEQYF,TGTGCCTGTCATCCGGGACAGGGGAGCCACGAGCAGTACTTC
NA,TRBV20-1,TRBJ1-1,NA,13,CSARQRWNTEAFF,TGCAGTGCTAGGCAGCGGTGGAACACTGAAGCTTTCTTT
NA,TRBV13,TRBJ2-6,NA,17,CASSLGTRVSGANVLTF,TGTGCCAGCAGCTTAGGCACGCGGGTCTCTGGGGCCAACGTCCTGACTTTC
few,TRBV12-3/TRBV12-4,TRBJ1-4,NA,20,CASSLWGGGARETTNEKLFF,TGTGCCAGCAGTTTATGGGGCGGTGGCGCGAGGGAGACAACTAATGAAAAACTGTTTTTT
NA,TRBV7-8,TRBJ2-7,NA,15,CASSYTPRPSYEQYF,TGTGCCAGCAGCTACACTCCCCGCCCCTCCTACGAGCAGTACTTC
NA,TRBV19,TRBJ2-3,TRBD2,15,CASSIASGATDTQYF,TGTGCCAGTAGTATAGCCAGCGGGGCCACAGATACGCAGTATTTT
many,TRBV15,TRBJ1-1,NA,13,CATSEVGDTEAFF,TGTGCCACCTCCGAGGTTGGGGACACTGAAGCTTTCTTT
many,TRBV15,TRBJ2-7,NA,13,CATSTSRTGEQYF,TGTGCCACCAGCACAAGCCGGACGGGTGAGCAGTACTTC
few,TRBV5-1,TRBJ2-2,NA,14,CASSREGGTGELFF,TGCGCCAGCAGCCGCGAGGGTGGCACCGGGGAGCTGTTTTTT
NA,TRBV15,TRBJ1-3,NA,14,CATSSHALGNTIYF,TGTGCCACCAGCAGTCACGCTTTAGGAAACACCATATATTTT
NA,TRBV20-1,TRBJ2-3,TRBD2,15,CSALRLADLTDTQYF,TGCAGTGCTTTAAGACTAGCGGACCTCACAGATACGCAGTATTTT
NA,TRBV20-1,TRBJ1-6,NA,16,CSARDIVGGGNSPLHF,TGCAGTGCTAGAGATATTGTGGGGGGAGGTAATTCACCCCTCCACTTT
many,TRBV2,TRBJ2-5,NA,13,CASSDVQLGTQYF,TGTGCCAGCAGTGACGTACAGCTTGGGACCCAGTACTTC
few,TRBV7-3,TRBJ2-5,NA,14,CASSLNQGTETQYF,TGTGCCAGCAGCTTAAATCAGGGGACGGAGACCCAGTACTTC
few,TRBV19,TRBJ2-1,NA,13,CASRLGSYNEQFF,TGTGCCAGTAGGTTGGGCTCCTACAATGAGCAGTTCTTC
NA,TRBV5-1,TRBJ2-7,NA,15,CASSLEGVPPWEQYF,TGCGCCAGCAGCTTGGAGGGGGTTCCTCCTTGGGAGCAGTACTTC
few,TRBV27,TRBJ1-1,NA,17,CASSGQGALSVVTEAFF,TGTGCCAGCAGCGGGCAGGGTGCTTTGTCCGTCGTAACTGAAGCTTTCTTT
few,TRBV28,TRBJ2-7,TRBD2,15,CASSLAGGSSYEQYF,TGTGCCAGCAGTTTAGCGGGAGGGAGCTCCTACGAGCAGTACTTC
NA,TRBV5-6,TRBJ2-1,NA,14,CASSLVSSYNEQFF,TGTGCCAGCAGCTTGGTAAGCTCCTACAATGAGCAGTTCTTC